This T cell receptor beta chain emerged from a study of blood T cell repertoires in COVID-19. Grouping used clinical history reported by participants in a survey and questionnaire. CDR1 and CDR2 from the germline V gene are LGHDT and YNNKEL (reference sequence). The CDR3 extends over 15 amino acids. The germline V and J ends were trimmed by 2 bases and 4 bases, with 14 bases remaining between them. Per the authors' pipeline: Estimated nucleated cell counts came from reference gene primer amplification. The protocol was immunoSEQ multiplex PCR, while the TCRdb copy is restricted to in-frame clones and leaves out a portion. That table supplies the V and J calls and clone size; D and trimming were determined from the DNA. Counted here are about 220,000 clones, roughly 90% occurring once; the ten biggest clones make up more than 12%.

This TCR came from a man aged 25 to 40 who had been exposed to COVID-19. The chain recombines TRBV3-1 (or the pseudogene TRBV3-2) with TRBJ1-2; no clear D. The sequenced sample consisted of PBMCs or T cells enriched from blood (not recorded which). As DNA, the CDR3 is TGTGCCAGCAGCCAATCGTCCCTTAAAGCCTATGGCTACACCTTC. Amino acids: CASSQSSLKAYGYTF.